This T cell receptor beta chain came from a study of cytomegalovirus exposure and HLA in healthy donors. Findings and caveats of the study: Clonal expansion, a later analysis showed, was greater in HLA-associated TCR beta chains than in equally common others. Roughly uniform sequencing depth across donors was assumed, possibly incorrectly.

As for this clone: No antigen is known for it.

A multiplex PCR was run with 60 Vbeta primers and 13 Jbeta primers. As handled by the study authors: Unique TCR beta chains numbered around 80 million in a later analysis, with 10 million to 14 million shared. Data came from immunoSEQ multiplex PCR; TCRdb stores just in-frame clones and leaves some out. The V and J calls and clone size were taken over from that table, and D and trimming were inferred from the DNA. The repertoire includes some 190,000 clones, about 84% of them detected once, and 13% to 15% sits in the top ten. The germline V gene encodes CDR1 ENHRY and CDR2 SYGVKD. This CDR3 contains 14 residues. V shed 7 bases and J 0 bases; nucleotides not matched to a gene: 6.

The sequence was obtained from a woman between 25 and 40 years old in good health and CMV-seropositive. Sequencing was carried out using PBMCs. V gene TRBV10-3 combines with J gene TRBJ2-7; 7 bases line up with TRBD1. The CDR3 DNA follows: TGTGCCATCACCCGACAGGGTGACTCCTACGAGCAGTACTTC. It yields the protein CAITRQGDSYEQYF.